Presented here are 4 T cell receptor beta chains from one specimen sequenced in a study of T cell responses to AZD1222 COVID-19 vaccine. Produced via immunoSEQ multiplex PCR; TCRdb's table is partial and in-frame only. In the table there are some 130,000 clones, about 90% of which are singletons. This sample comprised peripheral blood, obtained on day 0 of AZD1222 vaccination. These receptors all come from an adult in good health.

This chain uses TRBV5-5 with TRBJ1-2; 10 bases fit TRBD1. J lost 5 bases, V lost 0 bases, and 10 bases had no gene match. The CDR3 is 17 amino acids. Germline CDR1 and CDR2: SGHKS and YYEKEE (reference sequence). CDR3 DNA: TGTGCCAGCAGCTTGGTGTTGGTTGGGGACAGGGGTTATGGCTACACCTTC. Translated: CASSLVLVGDRGYGYTF. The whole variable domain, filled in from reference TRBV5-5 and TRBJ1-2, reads DAGVTQSPTHLIKTRGQQVTLRCSPISGHKSVSWYQQVLGQGPQFIFQYYEKEERGRGNFPDRFSARQFPNYSSELNVNALLLGDSALYLCASSLVLVGDRGYGYTFGSGTRLTVV.

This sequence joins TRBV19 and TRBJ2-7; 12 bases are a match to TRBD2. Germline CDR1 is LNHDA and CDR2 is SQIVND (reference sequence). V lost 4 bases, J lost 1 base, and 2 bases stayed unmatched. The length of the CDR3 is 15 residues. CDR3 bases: TGTGCCAGTAGTACCCTAGCGGGAGGGTCCTACGAGCAGTACTTC. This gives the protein CASSTLAGGSYEQYF.

CDR3 sequence (DNA): TGTGCCAGCCGGAGAGGAGGCACCTACGAGCAGTACTTC. It specifies CASRRGGTYEQYF. The chain combines TRBV6-5 with TRBJ2-7, with D possibly being TRBD2 (5 bases). The V and J ends lost 8 bases and 2 bases respectively, with 13 bases between them. Germline CDR1 MNHEY, CDR2 SVGAGI. The CDR3 is 13 residues long.

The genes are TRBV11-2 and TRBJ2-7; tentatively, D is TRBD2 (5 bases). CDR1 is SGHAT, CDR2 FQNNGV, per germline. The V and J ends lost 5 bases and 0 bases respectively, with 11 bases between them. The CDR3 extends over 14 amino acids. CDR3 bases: TGTGCCAGCAGCCGTGAGGGCGACTCCTACGAGCAGTACTTC. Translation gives CASSREGDSYEQYF.